One TCR beta chain is described in this entry. This clone was picked up one time. Its recognized antigen is unknown. The sample holds no much larger clone one base away, and base qualities are not on file. The data derive from a study of coeliac disease (dated by TCRdb to the early 2020s). Regarding the research as a whole: Coeliac patients were categorised as having newly diagnosed active disease, refractory coeliac disease type I, or disease controlled by a gluten-free diet. Because high-resolution HLA typing was not available, biased TRBV7-2 usage was queried as a proof of principle. Next-generation sequencing of rearranged TRB and TRG CDR3 regions was applied to small intestinal lymphocyte fractions from coeliac and non-coeliac patients. The study set out to describe the TR repertoires of small intestinal T cells in active coeliac disease, refractory type I coeliac disease, and coeliac disease treated with a gluten-free diet. Of the 30 or so patients in the full study, roughly 22 had coeliac disease confirmed by serology and 8 were controls with non-small intestinal disorders. TRB sequencing succeeded for samples from about 30 subjects, including roughly 25 paired bulk unsorted intraepithelial and lamina propria cell samples.

What the work shows at the level of the full study, not this receptor alone: Published gliadin-specific TRB sequences were detected in about 55% of the 18 coeliac lamina propria samples but in only 1 of 6 controls. Separating intraepithelial cells from lamina propria cells did not give high-purity fractions, so cross-contamination between the two compartments may have occurred. In the authors' view, the approach was unsuitable for unbiased detection of gliadin-specific T cells, since gliadin-specific T cells are scarce and rarely shared between patients. Active coeliac intraepithelial and lamina propria samples had lower TRB and TRG repertoire clonality than controls, suggesting that diverse T cells were recruited. For the most part, TRB repertoires were private, with most amino acid sequences found in only one sample, and V-gene usage showed no significant difference across disease groups.

The germline V gene gives CDR1 as SGDLS and CDR2 as YYNGEE. V is pared back by 2 bases and J by 3 bases, with 14 bases lying between the germline termini. From cysteine to phenylalanine, the CDR3 is 15 amino acids long. Only the CDR3 DNA is retained, 45 bases long and in frame from the first base. Cells were frozen in aliquots of some 500,000 in DMSO/FBS in liquid nitrogen, and a single aliquot from each fraction was used for sequencing. Endoscopy and small intestinal biopsy were performed in all 30 or so patients in the study. Once intraepithelial cells had been isolated, the leftover biopsy tissue was digested with collagenase to release lamina propria cells. Genomic DNA was extracted from frozen unsorted cell fractions with the Qiagen DNeasy blood extraction kit. The library was built by means of the immunoSEQ multiplex PCR assay. Using reverse primers that targeted J gene segments together with forward primers that targeted V gene segments, the TR loci were amplified in a multiplexed PCR. The amplified CDR3 regions were sequenced using the Illumina HiSeq System. In the paper's pipeline: Closely related reads were merged by a nearest-neighbour algorithm to remove PCR and sequencing errors and to collapse the data into unique sequences. Repertoires were summarised in terms of clonality and T cell density, with T cell density defined as TR molecules per amount of genomic DNA input. CDR3 amino acid sequences present in at least 80% of unsorted samples were defined as public TRs, and these public TRs were then tested for differential abundance between coeliac and control samples. Every lamina propria sample was checked against a list of 200 to 250 published gliadin-specific TRB sequences. Differences in clonality and density between disease groups were tested by Kruskal-Wallis tests, followed by Dunn post-tests. This is the immuneACCESS table as TCRdb keeps it, with only in-frame sequences that have V and J called. A part of the clones is gone; compared with another copy, unresolved V genes explain less than half, and the rest is unexplained. The DNA was the basis for D and trimming; V, J and clone size are from that table. Here the sample has 5,000 or so clones; around 72% occur a single time. The top ten constitute over 5% of the sample.

The sequence joins TRBV9 to TRBJ2-5; TRBD1 could be the D gene, as 7 bases match. Material for sequencing was lymphocytes from the gut lamina propria. What the cell subset or site label conveys for this sample: lamina propria cell (LPC) fraction of small intestinal biopsy. The origin of this receptor is a man aged 18 to 29 with celiac disease on a gluten-free diet. The DNA sequence is as follows: TGTGCCAGCAGCGTCTCTCAGGGGGGTAAAGAGACCCAGTACTTC. It translates to CASSVSQGGKETQYF.